The subject of this entry is one TCR beta chain. The antigen is undetermined. The germline CDR1 and CDR2 sequences are DFQATT and SNEGSKA (reference sequence). The CDR3 contains 14 residues. Combining a sample-barcoded 5' primer with a J-beta primer mix, a second PCR ran for roughly 6 to 12 cycles. Tags on each cDNA molecule came from a template-switch adaptor with 12 random nucleotides. TCRdb passed the 5' RACE reads through MiXCR, listing each CDR3 protein once. The repertoire holds over 1,300,000 distinct CDR3 sequences, with approximately 60% as singletons. This specimen comes from a study of blood T cells in healthy people across ages. Broader study findings: Fewer expanded clones and more diversity marked long-lived versus aged donors.

Every sample yielded at least 6.5 million isolated PBMCs. RNA extraction gave at least 5 micrograms of total RNA per sample. The sequenced material came from blood. The sequence was obtained from a man aged 18 to 29 in good health. The rearrangement joins TRBV20-1 to TRBJ2-7, with 12 positions matching TRBD1. The last part of the DNA fits TRBJ2-5 better; the J call may be wrong. The CDR3 loop reads CSASGDRGRETQYF. The DNA of the CDR3 is TGCAGTGCTAGTGGGGACAGGGGGCGAGAGACCCAGTACTTC.